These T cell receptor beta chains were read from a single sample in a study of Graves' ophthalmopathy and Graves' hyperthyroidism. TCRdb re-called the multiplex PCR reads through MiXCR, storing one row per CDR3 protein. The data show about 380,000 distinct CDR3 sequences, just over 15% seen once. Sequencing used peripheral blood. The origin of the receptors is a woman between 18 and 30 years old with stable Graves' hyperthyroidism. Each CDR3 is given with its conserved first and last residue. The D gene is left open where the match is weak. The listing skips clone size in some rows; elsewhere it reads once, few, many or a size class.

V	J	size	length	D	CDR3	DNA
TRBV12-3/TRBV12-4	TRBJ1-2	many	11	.	CASSFRDGYTF	TGTGCCAGCAGTTTCAGGGATGGCTACACCTTC
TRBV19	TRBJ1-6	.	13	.	CATNNMDNSPLHF	TGTGCCACTAACAACATGGACAATTCACCCCTCCACTTT
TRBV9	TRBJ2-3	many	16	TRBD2	CASSVGPGGRTDTQYF	TGTGCCAGCAGCGTAGGTCCGGGGGGGCGCACAGATACGCAGTATTTT
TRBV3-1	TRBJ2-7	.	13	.	CASSQVTTYEQYF	TGTGCCAGCAGCCAAGTCACTACCTACGAGCAGTACTTC
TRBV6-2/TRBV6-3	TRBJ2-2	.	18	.	CASRLSPYKHSDAGELFF	TGTGCCAGCCGTCTTTCCCCCTACAAACACTCTGATGCCGGGGAGCTGTTTTTT
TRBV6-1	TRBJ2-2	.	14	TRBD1	CASMGTGDTGELFF	TGTGCCAGCATGGGGACAGGGGACACCGGGGAGCTGTTTTTT
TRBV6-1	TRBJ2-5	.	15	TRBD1	CASNPETGLGETQYF	TGTGCCAGCAACCCGGAGACAGGGTTGGGGGAGACCCAGTACTTC
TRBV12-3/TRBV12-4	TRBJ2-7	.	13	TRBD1	CASGIGQGTEQYF	TGTGCCAGCGGCATAGGACAGGGCACCGAGCAGTACTTC
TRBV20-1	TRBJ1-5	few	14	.	CSARKGAGNQPQHF	TGCAGTGCTAGAAAGGGAGCCGGCAATCAGCCCCAGCATTTT
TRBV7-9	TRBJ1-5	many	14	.	CASSFADLNQPQHF	TGTGCCAGCAGCTTCGCAGACCTCAATCAGCCCCAGCATTTT